The T cell receptor (beta chain) described here comes from a study of cytomegalovirus exposure and HLA in healthy donors. Study-level points and caveats: Presence/absence analysis assumed near-uniform sequencing depth across donors.

Both 60 Vbeta primers and 13 Jbeta primers went into the PCR. The protocol was immunoSEQ multiplex PCR, while the TCRdb copy is restricted to in-frame clones and leaves out a portion. The sample carries about 140,000 clones, just under 85% recorded once. This clone has a handful of counts. What it recognizes is unknown. What was sequenced was PBMCs. This clonotype was obtained from a man under 40 in good health and CMV-seropositive.

The CDR3, as DNA: TGTGCCAGTGGTTCAGTAGCGGGAGGAGGAGATACGCAGTATTTT. Amino acids: CASGSVAGGGDTQYF. V and J are TRBV19 and TRBJ2-3; 10 bases agree with TRBD2. The CDR3 has 15 residues. Germline V gene data show CDR1 as LNHDA and CDR2 as SQIVND (reference sequence). With 8 bases clipped from V and 5 bases from J, the junction kept 10 bases outside the gene matches.